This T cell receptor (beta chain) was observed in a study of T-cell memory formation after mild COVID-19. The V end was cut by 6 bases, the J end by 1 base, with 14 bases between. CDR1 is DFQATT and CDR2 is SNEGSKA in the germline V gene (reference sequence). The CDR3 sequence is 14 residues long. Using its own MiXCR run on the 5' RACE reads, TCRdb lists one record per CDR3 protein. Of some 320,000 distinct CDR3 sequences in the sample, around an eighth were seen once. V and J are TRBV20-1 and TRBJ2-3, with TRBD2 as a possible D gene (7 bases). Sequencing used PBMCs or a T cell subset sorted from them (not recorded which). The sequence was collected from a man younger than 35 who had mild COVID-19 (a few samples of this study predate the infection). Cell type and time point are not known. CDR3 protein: CSARGGGGTDTQYF. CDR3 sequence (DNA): TGCAGTGCAAGGGGGGGGGGCGGCACAGATACGCAGTATTTT.